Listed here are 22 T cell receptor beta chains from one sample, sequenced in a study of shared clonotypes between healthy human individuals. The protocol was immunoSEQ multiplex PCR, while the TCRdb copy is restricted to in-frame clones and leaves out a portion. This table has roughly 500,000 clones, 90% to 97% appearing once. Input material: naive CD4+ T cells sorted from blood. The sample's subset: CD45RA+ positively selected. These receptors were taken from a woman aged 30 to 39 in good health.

DNA for the CDR3: TGTGCCAGTAGTATGGGGACAGGGAGCTCCTACGAGCAGTACTTC. Amino acids: CASSMGTGSSYEQYF. This chain connects TRBV19 to TRBJ2-7; TRBD1 agrees at 9 bases. Germline V lookup: CDR1 LNHDA, CDR2 SQIVND (reference sequence). This CDR3 is built from 15 residues. V lost 3 bases and J lost 0; bases outside the gene matches: 3.

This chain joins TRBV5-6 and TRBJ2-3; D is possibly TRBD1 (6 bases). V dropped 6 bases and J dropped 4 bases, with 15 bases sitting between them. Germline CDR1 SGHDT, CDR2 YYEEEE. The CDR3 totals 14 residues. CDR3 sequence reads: CASTPTGRADTQYF. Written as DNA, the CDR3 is TGTGCCAGCACCCCCACAGGGAGAGCAGATACGCAGTATTTT.

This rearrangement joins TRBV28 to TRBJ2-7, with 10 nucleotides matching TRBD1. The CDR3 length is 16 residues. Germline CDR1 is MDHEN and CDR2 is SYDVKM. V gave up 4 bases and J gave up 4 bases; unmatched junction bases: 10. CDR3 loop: CASSSSPGQGFYEQYF. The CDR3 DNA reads TGTGCCAGCAGTTCATCTCCGGGACAGGGGTTTTACGAGCAGTACTTC.

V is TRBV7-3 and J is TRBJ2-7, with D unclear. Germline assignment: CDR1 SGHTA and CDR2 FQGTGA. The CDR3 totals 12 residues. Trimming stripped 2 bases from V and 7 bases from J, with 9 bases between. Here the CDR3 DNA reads TGTGCCAGCAGCTTACCCCAGTGGGAGCAGTACTTC. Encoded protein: CASSLPQWEQYF.

The CDR3 loop reads CATSRDRTAVNSGELFF. The CDR3, as DNA: TGTGCCACCAGCAGAGATCGGACAGCCGTTAACTCCGGGGAGCTGTTTTTT. The rearrangement uses TRBV15 and TRBJ2-2; D is possibly TRBD1 (6 bases). Germline CDR1 LNHNV, CDR2 YYDKDF (reference sequence). The V end lost 0 bases, the J end lost 6 bases, and 17 bases lay between the germline ends. The CDR3 totals 17 residues.

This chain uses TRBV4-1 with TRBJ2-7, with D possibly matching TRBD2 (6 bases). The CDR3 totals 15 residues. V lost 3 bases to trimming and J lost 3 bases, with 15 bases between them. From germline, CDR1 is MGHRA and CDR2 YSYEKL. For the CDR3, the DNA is TGCGCCAGCAGCCACCCGGGAGCAACAAACTACGAGCAGTACTTC. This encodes CASSHPGATNYEQYF.

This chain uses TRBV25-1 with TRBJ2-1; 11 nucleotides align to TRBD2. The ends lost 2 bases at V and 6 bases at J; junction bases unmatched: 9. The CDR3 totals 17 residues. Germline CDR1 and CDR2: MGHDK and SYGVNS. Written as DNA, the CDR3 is TGTGCCAGCAGTGAAACTAGCGGGAGATTATTAAGCAATGAGCAGTTCTTC. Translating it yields CASSETSGRLLSNEQFF. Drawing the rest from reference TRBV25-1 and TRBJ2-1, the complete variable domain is EADIYQTPRYLVIGTGKKITLECSQTMGHDKMYWYQQDPGMELHLIHYSYGVNSTEKGDLSSESTVSRIRTEHFPLTLESARPSHTSQYLCASSETSGRLLSNEQFFGPGTRLTVL.

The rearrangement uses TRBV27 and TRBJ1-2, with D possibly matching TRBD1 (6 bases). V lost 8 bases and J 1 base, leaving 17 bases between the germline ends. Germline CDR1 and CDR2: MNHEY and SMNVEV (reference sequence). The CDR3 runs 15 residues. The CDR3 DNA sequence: TGTGCCAGCGGAACCCATCGGGGGCTTAACTATGGCTACACCTTC. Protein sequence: CASGTHRGLNYGYTF.

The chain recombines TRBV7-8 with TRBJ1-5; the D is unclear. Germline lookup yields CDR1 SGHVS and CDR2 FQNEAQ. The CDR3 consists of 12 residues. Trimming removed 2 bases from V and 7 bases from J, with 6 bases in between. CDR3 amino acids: CASSLNLQPQHF. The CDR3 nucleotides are TGTGCCAGCAGCTTAAATCTCCAGCCCCAGCATTTT.

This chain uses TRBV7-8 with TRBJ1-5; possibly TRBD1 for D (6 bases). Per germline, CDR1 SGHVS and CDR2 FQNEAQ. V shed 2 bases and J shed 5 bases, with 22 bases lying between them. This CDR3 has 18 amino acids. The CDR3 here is CASSLFPGAQYGDQPQHF. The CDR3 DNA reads TGTGCCAGCAGCTTATTCCCGGGGGCGCAATACGGTGATCAGCCCCAGCATTTT. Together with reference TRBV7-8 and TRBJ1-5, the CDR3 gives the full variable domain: GAGVSQSPRYKVAKRGQDVALRCDPISGHVSLFWYQQALGQGPEFLTYFQNEAQLDKSGLPSDRFFAERPEGSVSTLKIQRTQQEDSAVYLCASSLFPGAQYGDQPQHFGDGTRLSIL.

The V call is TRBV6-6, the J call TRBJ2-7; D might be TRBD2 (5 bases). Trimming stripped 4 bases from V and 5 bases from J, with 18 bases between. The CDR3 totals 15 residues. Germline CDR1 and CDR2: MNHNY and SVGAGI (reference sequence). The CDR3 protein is CASSSRLTMSDEQYF. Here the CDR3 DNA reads TGTGCCAGCAGTTCCCGACTAACCATGAGTGACGAGCAGTACTTC.

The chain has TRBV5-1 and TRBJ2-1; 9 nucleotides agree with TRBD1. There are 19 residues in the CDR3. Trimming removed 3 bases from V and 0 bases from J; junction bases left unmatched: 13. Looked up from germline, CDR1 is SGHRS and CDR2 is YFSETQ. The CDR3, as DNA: TGCGCCAGCAGCTCCTCGGGACAGGGATCTTACAGCTCCTACAATGAGCAGTTCTTC. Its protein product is CASSSSGQGSYSSYNEQFF.

The CDR3 reads CASSIPGLADNEQFF. CDR3 DNA sequence: TGTGCCAGTAGTATCCCGGGACTAGCGGACAATGAGCAGTTCTTC. This rearrangement joins TRBV19 to TRBJ2-1, with TRBD2 identical over 11 bases. This CDR3 contains 15 residues. V gave up 3 bases and J gave up 5 bases; unmatched junction bases: 3. CDR1 is LNHDA, CDR2 SQIVND, per germline (reference sequence).

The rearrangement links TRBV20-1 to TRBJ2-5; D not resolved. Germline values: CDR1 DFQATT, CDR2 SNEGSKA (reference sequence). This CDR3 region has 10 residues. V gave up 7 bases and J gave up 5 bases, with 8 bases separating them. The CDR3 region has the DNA TGCAGTGGCCGAAGGGAGACCCAGTACTTC. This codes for CSGRRETQYF.

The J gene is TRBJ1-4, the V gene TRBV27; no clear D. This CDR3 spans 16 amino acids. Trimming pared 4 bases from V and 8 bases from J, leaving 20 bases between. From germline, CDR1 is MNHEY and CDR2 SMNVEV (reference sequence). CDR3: CASSSPGYRVGEKLFF. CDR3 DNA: TGTGCCAGCAGTTCCCCCGGGTATAGGGTAGGAGAAAAACTGTTTTTT.

CDR3 coding DNA: TGTGCCAGCAGTTTATCCTCGGGCAGGGTCCATGGCTACACCTTC. Its translation is CASSLSSGRVHGYTF. The chain recombines TRBV27 with TRBJ1-2, with D tentatively TRBD1 (5 bases). The germline V gene encodes CDR1 MNHEY and CDR2 SMNVEV (reference sequence). Trimming took 0 bases from V and 6 from J, leaving 14 bases between them. This CDR3 is built from 15 residues.

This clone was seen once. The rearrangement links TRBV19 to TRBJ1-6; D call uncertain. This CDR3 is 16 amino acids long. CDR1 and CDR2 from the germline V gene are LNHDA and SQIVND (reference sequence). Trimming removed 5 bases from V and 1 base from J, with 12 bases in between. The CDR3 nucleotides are TGTGCCAGTAGTCGAGGAAGTGGTTCCTATAATTCACCCCTCCACTTT. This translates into CASSRGSGSYNSPLHF.

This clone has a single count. The CDR3 here is CAISTGQGYTDTQYF. DNA of the CDR3: TGTGCCATTTCAACGGGACAGGGATATACAGATACGCAGTATTTT. The V call is TRBV28, the J call TRBJ2-3; 9 positions match TRBD1. The germline V gene encodes CDR1 MDHEN and CDR2 SYDVKM. Trimming at V came to 10 bases and at J to 3 bases, leaving 11 bases not matched to a gene. This CDR3 region has 15 residues.

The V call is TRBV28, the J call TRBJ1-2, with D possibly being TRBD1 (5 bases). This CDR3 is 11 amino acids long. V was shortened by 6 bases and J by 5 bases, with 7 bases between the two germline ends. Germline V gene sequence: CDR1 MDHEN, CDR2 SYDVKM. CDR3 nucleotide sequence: TGTGCCAGCAGGGGGGTTTATGGCTACACCTTC. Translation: CASRGVYGYTF.

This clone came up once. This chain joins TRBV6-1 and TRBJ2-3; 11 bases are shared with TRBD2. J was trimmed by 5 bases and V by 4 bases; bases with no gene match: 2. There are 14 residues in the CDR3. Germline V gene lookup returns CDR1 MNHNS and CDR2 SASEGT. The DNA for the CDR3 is TGTGCCAGCAGTGTTAGCGGGAGGGGAGATACGCAGTATTTT. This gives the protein CASSVSGRGDTQYF.

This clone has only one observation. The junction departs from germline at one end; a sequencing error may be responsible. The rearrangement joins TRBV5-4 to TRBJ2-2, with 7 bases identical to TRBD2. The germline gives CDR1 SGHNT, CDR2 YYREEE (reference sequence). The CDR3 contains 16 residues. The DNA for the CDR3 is TGTGCCAGCAGATTGGCGGTAGCGGGGAACACCGGGGAGCTGTTTTTT. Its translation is CASRLAVAGNTGELFF.

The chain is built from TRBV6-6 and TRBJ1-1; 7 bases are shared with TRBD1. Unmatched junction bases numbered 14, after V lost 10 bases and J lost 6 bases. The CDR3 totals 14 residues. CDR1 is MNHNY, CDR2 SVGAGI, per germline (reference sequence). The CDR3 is CAIYGRKGAPEAFF. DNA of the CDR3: TGTGCCATCTACGGGCGAAAGGGGGCTCCTGAAGCTTTCTTT.